What follows is one TCR beta chain and its context. Germline V gene sequence: CDR1 MDHEN, CDR2 SYDVKM. The CDR3 has 15 amino acids. V lost 5 bases, J lost 9 bases, and 6 bases stayed unmatched. The data were obtained in a study of blood T cell repertoires in COVID-19. As for the study in general: There were acute and convalescent COVID-19 samples, and they came from the United States, Italy and Spain.

Methods used by the authors: Reference gene primer amplification yielded estimated nucleated cell counts. Using immunoSEQ multiplex PCR, the repertoire was profiled, and TCRdb retains in-frame clones only, with some absent. Clone size and the V and J calls come from that table; the DNA yielded D and trimming. The sample includes 210,000 or so clones, 85% to 90% of them seen just once. V and J are TRBV28 and TRBJ2-1, with 14 bases lining up with TRBD2. The specimen was peripheral blood. This receptor was taken from a man younger than 30 with active or convalescent COVID-19. CDR3 amino acids: CASSLTSGRAPEQFF. The CDR3 DNA is TGTGCCAGCAGTCTGACTAGCGGGAGGGCCCCTGAGCAGTTCTTC.